Following are 24 T cell receptor beta chains from one sample sequenced in a study of cytomegalovirus exposure and HLA in healthy donors. PCR employed 60 Vbeta and 13 Jbeta primers. Generated by immunoSEQ multiplex PCR, the TCRdb table keeps only in-frame clones and is missing some. The sample shows about 150,000 clones, roughly 74% of them seen only once. Sequenced: PBMCs. The receptor set was obtained from a man between 18 and 35 years old in good health and CMV-seronegative.

The chain has TRBV6-4 and TRBJ2-1; D possibly corresponds to TRBD1 (6 bases). This CDR3 is 15 amino acids long. The V gene's germline CDR1 is MRHNA and CDR2 SNTAGT. Deletions cut 1 base from V and 6 bases from J, with 13 bases between. The CDR3 region has the DNA TGTGCCAGCAGTGACTTTGGGACAACCACCAATGAGCAGTTCTTC. Translation: CASSDFGTTTNEQFF.

CDR3 DNA: TGTGCCAGTAGTACCTCGACAGGGGTAAATTCACCCCTCCACTTT. Encoded protein: CASSTSTGVNSPLHF. This sequence joins TRBV19 and TRBJ1-6, with TRBD1 identical over 8 bases. Germline V gene lookup returns CDR1 LNHDA and CDR2 SQIVND (reference sequence). The CDR3 is 15 residues long. With 4 bases clipped from V and 7 bases from J, the junction kept 6 bases outside the gene matches. Full variable domain (remainder filled in from reference TRBV19 and TRBJ1-6): DGGITQSPKYLFRKEGQNVTLSCEQNLNHDAMYWYRQDPGQGLRLIYYSQIVNDFQKGDIAEGYSVSREKKESFPLTVTSAQKNPTAFYLCASSTSTGVNSPLHFGNGTRLTVT.

The genes are TRBV9 and TRBJ2-1, with D possibly matching TRBD2 (5 bases). The CDR3 has 17 residues. V lost 4 bases, J lost 2 bases, and 19 bases lay in between. CDR1 is SGDLS, CDR2 YYNGEE, per germline. The CDR3 bases are TGTGCCAGCAGCCCTTCCTCTACTAGGTTCCCCTACAATGAGCAGTTCTTC. It translates to CASSPSSTRFPYNEQFF.

The chain couples TRBV4-1 to TRBJ2-2, with TRBD2 as a possible D gene (6 bases). The V end lost 3 bases, the J end lost 6 bases, and 14 bases lay between the germline ends. Germline lookup yields CDR1 MGHRA and CDR2 YSYEKL. CDR3 length equals 15 residues. DNA for the CDR3: TGCGCCAGCAGCCAGGCACAGGAGGGAGCCGGGGAGCTGTTTTTT. Residues: CASSQAQEGAGELFF.

The rearrangement links TRBV7-9 to TRBJ2-3, with 9 positions matching TRBD1. This CDR3 region has 19 residues. Germline trimming cut 5 bases from V and 3 bases from J; bases unmatched to any gene: 18. From germline, CDR1 is SEHNR and CDR2 FQNEAQ (reference sequence). The CDR3 sequence is CASSGKGTGFGSRTDTQYF. The CDR3, as DNA: TGTGCCAGCAGCGGAAAAGGGACAGGGTTCGGGTCTAGAACAGATACGCAGTATTTT.

This clone appeared a few times. A junction end diverges from the germline sequence, so it may reflect a read error. This chain uses TRBV27 with TRBJ2-6; TRBD2 matches at 9 bases. The CDR3 sequence is 15 residues long. Germline CDR1 is MNHEY and CDR2 is SMNVEV (reference sequence). The CDR3 DNA follows: TGTGCCAGCAGTTCCACTAGCGGGTGGGCCAACGGCCTGACTTTC. Translating it yields CASSSTSGWANGLTF. The full variable domain, rest sourced from reference TRBV27 and TRBJ2-6, is EAQVTQNPRYLITVTGKKLTVTCSQNMNHEYMSWYRQDPGLGLRQIYYSMNVEVTDKGDVPEGYKVSRKEKRNFPLILESPSPNQTSLYFCASSSTSGWANGLTFGAGSRLTVL.

This chain uses TRBV30 with TRBJ1-6, with unresolved D. The germline V gene encodes CDR1 GTSNPN and CDR2 SVGIG (reference sequence). Trimming took 0 bases from V and 8 from J, leaving 14 bases between them. CDR3 length: 15 residues. This CDR3 is CAWSVFDNIDSPLHF. The CDR3, as DNA: TGTGCCTGGAGTGTATTCGACAACATCGATTCACCCCTCCACTTT. Variable domain in full (rest from reference TRBV30 and TRBJ1-6): SQTIHQWPATLVQPVGSPLSLECTVEGTSNPNLYWYRQAAGRGLQLLFYSVGIGQISSEVPQNLSASRPQDRQFILSSKKLLLSDSGFYLCAWSVFDNIDSPLHFGNGTRLTVT.

In the case of this clone: Other nucleotide sequences from this sample produce the same CDR3. The chain joins TRBV4-1 to TRBJ1-2, with 11 bases aligning to TRBD1. Germline V CDR1 and CDR2: MGHRA, YSYEKL. The CDR3 has 15 residues. J gave up 0 bases and V 6 bases, and 3 bases lay outside the gene matches. This CDR3 is CASSRGQGANYGYTF. As DNA, the CDR3 is TGCGCCAGCAGTCGGGGACAGGGGGCTAACTATGGCTACACCTTC.

V gene TRBV10-2 combines with J gene TRBJ1-1; the match to TRBD1 covers 9 bases. This CDR3 has 16 amino acids. V dropped 3 bases and J dropped 10; count of bases not matched to a gene: 15. Germline V gives CDR1 WSHSY, CDR2 SAAADI. The CDR3: CASSDGGTGSQSRAFF. CDR3 DNA sequence: TGCGCCAGCAGTGATGGAGGGACAGGGAGTCAATCCAGAGCTTTCTTT.

The rearrangement uses TRBV9 and TRBJ2-3, with 11 bases matching TRBD2. Trimming removed 4 bases from V and 3 bases from J; junction bases left unmatched: 7. CDR3 length equals 16 residues. From germline, CDR1 is SGDLS and CDR2 YYNGEE. CDR3 in DNA: TGTGCCAGCAGCACATTAGCGGGGGGGATTACAGATACGCAGTATTTT. It yields the protein CASSTLAGGITDTQYF.

V is TRBV6-4 and J is TRBJ2-2; possibly TRBD1 for D (6 bases). The length of the CDR3 is 15 residues. Germline V gene sequence: CDR1 MRHNA, CDR2 SNTAGT. V lost 3 bases and J lost 0, with 8 bases in between. This chain's CDR3 is CASSEQGANTGELFF. Here the CDR3 DNA reads TGTGCCAGCAGTGAACAGGGTGCGAACACCGGGGAGCTGTTTTTT.

This chain uses TRBV4-1 with TRBJ2-7; TRBD1 agrees at 7 bases. Per the germline V gene, CDR1 is MGHRA and CDR2 is YSYEKL. V was pared by 1 base and J by 2 bases, with 5 bases of the junction left unmatched. The CDR3 totals 15 residues. CDR3 coding DNA: TGCGCCAGCAGCCAAGGTTGGGGACAGACCTACGAGCAGTACGTC. Translation gives CASSQGWGQTYEQYV.

The rearrangement uses TRBV7-9 and TRBJ1-5, with unresolved D. The CDR3 has 13 amino acids. Per the germline V gene, CDR1 is SEHNR and CDR2 is FQNEAQ (reference sequence). The V end was cut by 4 bases, the J end by 9 bases, with 13 bases between. The CDR3 protein is CASSSEWAGPQHF. In DNA, the CDR3 is TGTGCCAGCAGCTCCGAGTGGGCTGGGCCCCAGCATTTT.

This clone was found a few times. The chain has TRBV27 and TRBJ2-1; possibly TRBD1 for D (6 bases). Per the germline V gene, CDR1 is MNHEY and CDR2 is SMNVEV (reference sequence). Trimming stripped 3 bases from V and 7 bases from J, with 13 bases between. There are 14 residues in the CDR3. CDR3 sequence reads: CASSFKARGNEQFF. CDR3 sequence (DNA): TGTGCCAGCAGTTTTAAGGCCAGGGGAAATGAGCAGTTCTTC.

The chain employs TRBV4-1 and TRBJ2-2, with 7 nucleotides matching TRBD1. V was pared by 2 bases and J by 4 bases, with 4 bases of the junction left unmatched. Germline V gene sequence: CDR1 MGHRA, CDR2 YSYEKL. The CDR3 covers 15 residues. The CDR3 sequence is CASSQPGQSTGELFF. The DNA for the CDR3 is TGCGCCAGCAGCCAACCGGGACAGTCCACCGGGGAGCTGTTTTTT.

This chain links TRBV7-2 with TRBJ1-1; D call uncertain. The CDR3 runs 14 residues. V lost 3 bases and J lost 1, with 9 bases in between. Germline V gene data show CDR1 as SGHTA and CDR2 as FQGNSA. CDR3 amino acids: CASSFGRPNTEAFF. The CDR3, as DNA: TGTGCCAGCAGCTTTGGGCGTCCGAACACTGAAGCTTTCTTT.

This clone was counted a few times. This sequence joins TRBV6-5 and TRBJ2-5; TRBD2 matches at 11 bases. The CDR3 spans 15 residues. Germline assignment: CDR1 MNHEY and CDR2 SVGAGI. V gave up 5 bases and J gave up 4 bases; unmatched junction bases: 6. This chain's CDR3 is CASSGGSGGAETQYF. The CDR3 coding sequence is TGTGCCAGCAGTGGAGGTAGCGGGGGGGCAGAGACCCAGTACTTC.

The V and J genes are TRBV27 and TRBJ2-5; tentative D call: TRBD2 (6 bases). CDR3 length: 15 amino acids. Trimming left V 8 bases short and J 1 base short, with 17 bases between. Per germline, CDR1 MNHEY and CDR2 SMNVEV (reference sequence). CDR3 sequence reads: CASDNGPRGQETQYF. In DNA form, the CDR3 reads TGTGCCAGCGATAACGGGCCGCGGGGCCAAGAGACCCAGTACTTC.

The gene calls are TRBV29-1 and TRBJ2-7; a possible D gene is TRBD1 (6 bases). The CDR3 loop spans 11 amino acids. The germline gives CDR1 SQVTM, CDR2 ANQGSEA. V was pared by 6 bases and J by 3 bases, with 9 bases between. The CDR3 sequence is CSVADSYEQYV. The DNA of the CDR3 is TGCAGCGTGGCGGACAGCTACGAGCAGTACGTC.

V and J are TRBV10-3 and TRBJ2-7, with 8 bases lining up with TRBD1. V lost 5 bases, J lost 7 bases, and 4 bases stayed unmatched. Per germline, CDR1 ENHRY and CDR2 SYGVKD. The CDR3 is 12 residues long. The CDR3 DNA reads TGTGCCATCAGTCACAGGGGGGATGAGCAGTACGTC. This translates into CAISHRGDEQYV.

This clone was seen a single time. This rearrangement joins TRBV5-1 to TRBJ2-2, with D tentatively TRBD2 (5 bases). Germline CDR1 is SGHRS and CDR2 is YFSETQ. The V end lost 4 bases, the J end lost 5 bases, and 15 bases lay between the germline ends. This CDR3 is 15 amino acids long. CDR3: CASSPPGWDTGELFF. As DNA, the CDR3 is TGCGCCAGCAGCCCCCCGGGATGGGATACCGGGGAGCTGTTTTTT. Supplemented by reference TRBV5-1 and TRBJ2-2, the full variable domain reads KAGVTQTPRYLIKTRGQQVTLSCSPISGHRSVSWYQQTPGQGLQFLFEYFSETQRNKGNFPGRFSGRQFSNSRSEMNVSTLELGDSALYLCASSPPGWDTGELFFGEGSRLTVL.

The chain is built from TRBV19 and TRBJ2-7; 7 bases agree with TRBD1. This CDR3 is 17 amino acids long. Germline trimming cut 3 bases from V and 0 bases from J; bases unmatched to any gene: 11. Germline assignment: CDR1 LNHDA and CDR2 SQIVND (reference sequence). The CDR3 loop reads CASSMGLRQGSSYEQYF. The CDR3 DNA reads as TGTGCCAGTAGTATGGGCTTGAGACAGGGATCCTCCTACGAGCAGTACTTC.

The rearrangement links TRBV5-1 to TRBJ2-3; 8 bases match TRBD2. Germline trimming cut 4 bases from V and 0 bases from J; bases unmatched to any gene: 10. The CDR3 runs to 17 residues. CDR1 SGHRS and CDR2 YFSETQ come from the germline V gene. CDR3 protein: CASSPGRRGASTDTQYF. The DNA for the CDR3 is TGCGCCAGCAGCCCCGGCAGGCGGGGGGCTAGCACAGATACGCAGTATTTT.

V is TRBV6-4 and J is TRBJ2-7, with a tentative D call TRBD2 (7 bases). Trimming removed 7 bases from V and 5 bases from J, with 24 bases in between. Germline lookup yields CDR1 MRHNA and CDR2 SNTAGT. This CDR3 comprises 16 residues. The CDR3 sequence: CASNGGGAGRTNEQYV. CDR3 sequence (DNA): TGTGCCAGCAACGGAGGGGGGGCAGGTAGAACAAACGAGCAGTACGTC.